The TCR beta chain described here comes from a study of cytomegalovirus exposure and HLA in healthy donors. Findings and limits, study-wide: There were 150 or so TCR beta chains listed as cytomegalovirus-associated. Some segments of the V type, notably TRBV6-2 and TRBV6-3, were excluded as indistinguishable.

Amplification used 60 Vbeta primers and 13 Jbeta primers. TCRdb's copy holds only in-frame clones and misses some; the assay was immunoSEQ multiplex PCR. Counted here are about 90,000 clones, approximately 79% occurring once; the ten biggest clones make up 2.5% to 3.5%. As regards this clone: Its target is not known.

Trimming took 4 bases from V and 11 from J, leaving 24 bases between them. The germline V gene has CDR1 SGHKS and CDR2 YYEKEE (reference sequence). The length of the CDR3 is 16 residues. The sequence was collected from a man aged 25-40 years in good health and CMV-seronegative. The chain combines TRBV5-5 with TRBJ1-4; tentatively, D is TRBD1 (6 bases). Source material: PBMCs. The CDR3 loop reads CASSPGTSGGQWKLFF. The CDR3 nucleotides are TGTGCCAGCAGCCCGGGGACATCAGGAGGTCAGTGGAAACTGTTTTTT.